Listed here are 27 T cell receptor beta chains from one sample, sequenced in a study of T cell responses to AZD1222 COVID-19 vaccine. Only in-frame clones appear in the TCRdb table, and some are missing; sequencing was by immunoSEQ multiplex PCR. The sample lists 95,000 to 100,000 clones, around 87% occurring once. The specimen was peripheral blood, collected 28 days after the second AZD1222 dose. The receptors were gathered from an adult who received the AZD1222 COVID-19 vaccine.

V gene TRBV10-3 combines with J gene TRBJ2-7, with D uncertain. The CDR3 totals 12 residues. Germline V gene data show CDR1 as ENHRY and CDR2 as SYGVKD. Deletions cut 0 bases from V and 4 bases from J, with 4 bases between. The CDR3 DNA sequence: TGTGCCATCAGTGAGTCAGGATACGAGCAGTACTTC. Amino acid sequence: CAISESGYEQYF.

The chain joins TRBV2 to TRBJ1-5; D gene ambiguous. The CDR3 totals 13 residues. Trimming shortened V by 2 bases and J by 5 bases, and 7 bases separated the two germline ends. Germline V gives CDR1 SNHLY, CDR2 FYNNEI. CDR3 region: CASSENWDQPQHF. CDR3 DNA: TGTGCCAGCAGTGAAAATTGGGATCAGCCCCAGCATTTT.

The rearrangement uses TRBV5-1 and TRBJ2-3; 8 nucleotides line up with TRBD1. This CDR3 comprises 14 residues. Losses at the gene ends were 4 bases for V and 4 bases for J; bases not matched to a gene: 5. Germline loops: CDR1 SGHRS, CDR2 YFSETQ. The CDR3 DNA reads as TGCGCCAGCAGCGCCCCGGACAGGGCAGATACGCAGTATTTT. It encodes CASSAPDRADTQYF.

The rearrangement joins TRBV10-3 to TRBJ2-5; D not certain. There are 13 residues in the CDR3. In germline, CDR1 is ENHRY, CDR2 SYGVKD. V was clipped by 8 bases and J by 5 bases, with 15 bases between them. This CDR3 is CAIWVGSRETQYF. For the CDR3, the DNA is TGTGCCATCTGGGTGGGGTCGAGGGAGACCCAGTACTTC.

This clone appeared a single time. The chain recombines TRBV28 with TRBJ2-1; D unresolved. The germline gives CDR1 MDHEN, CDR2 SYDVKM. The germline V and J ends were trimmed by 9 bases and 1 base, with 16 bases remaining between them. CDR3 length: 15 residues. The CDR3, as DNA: TGTGCCAGTGGGGAAGCCCATCGATCCTACAATGAGCAGTTCTTC. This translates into CASGEAHRSYNEQFF. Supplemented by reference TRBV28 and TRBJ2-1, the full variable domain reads DVKVTQSSRYLVKRTGEKVFLECVQDMDHENMFWYRQDPGLGLRLIYFSYDVKMKEKGDIPEGYSVSREKKERFSLILESASTNQTSMYLCASGEAHRSYNEQFFGPGTRLTVL.

The DNA for the CDR3 is TGTGCCAGCAGTGACTTTAGCGGAAACAATGAGCAGTTCTTC. Protein: CASSDFSGNNEQFF. The rearrangement uses TRBV6-4 and TRBJ2-1; a weak D match, TRBD2 (6 bases). Germline V gene lookup returns CDR1 MRHNA and CDR2 SNTAGT. Deletions cut 1 base from V and 5 bases from J, with 9 bases between. The CDR3 length is 14 residues.

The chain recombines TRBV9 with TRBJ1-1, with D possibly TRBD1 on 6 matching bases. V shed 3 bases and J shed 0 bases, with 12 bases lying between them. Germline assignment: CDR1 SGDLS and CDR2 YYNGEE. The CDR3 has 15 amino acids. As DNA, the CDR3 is TGTGCCAGCAGCGCCAGGGGATCAATGAACACTGAAGCTTTCTTT. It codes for CASSARGSMNTEAFF.

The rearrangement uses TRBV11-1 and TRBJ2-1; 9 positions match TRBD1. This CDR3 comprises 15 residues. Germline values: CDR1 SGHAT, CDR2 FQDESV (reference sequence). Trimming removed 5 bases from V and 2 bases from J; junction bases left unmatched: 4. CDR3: CASSPGQGTYNEQFF. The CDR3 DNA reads TGTGCCAGCAGCCCGGGACAGGGTACCTACAATGAGCAGTTCTTC.

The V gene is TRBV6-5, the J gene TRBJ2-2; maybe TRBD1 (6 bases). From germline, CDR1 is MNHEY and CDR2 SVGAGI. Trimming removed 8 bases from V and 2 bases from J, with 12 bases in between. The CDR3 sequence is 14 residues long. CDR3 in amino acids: CASLQGTNTGELFF. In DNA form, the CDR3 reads TGTGCCAGCTTACAGGGCACCAACACCGGGGAGCTGTTTTTT.

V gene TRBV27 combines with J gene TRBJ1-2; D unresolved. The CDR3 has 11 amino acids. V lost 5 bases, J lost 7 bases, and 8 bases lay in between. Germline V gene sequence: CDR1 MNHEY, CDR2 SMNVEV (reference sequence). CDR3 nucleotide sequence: TGTGCCAGCAGTCAAGGGTTTGGCTACACCTTC. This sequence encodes CASSQGFGYTF.

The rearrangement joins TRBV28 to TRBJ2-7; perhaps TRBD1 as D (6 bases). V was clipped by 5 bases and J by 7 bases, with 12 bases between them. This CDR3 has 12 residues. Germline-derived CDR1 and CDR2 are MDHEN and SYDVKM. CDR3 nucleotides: TGTGCCAGCAGTCCCGGACAGTCTGAGCAGTACTTC. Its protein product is CASSPGQSEQYF.

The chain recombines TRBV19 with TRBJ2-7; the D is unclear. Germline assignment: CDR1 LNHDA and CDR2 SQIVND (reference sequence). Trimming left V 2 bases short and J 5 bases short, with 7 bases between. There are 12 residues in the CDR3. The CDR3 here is CASSIPGHEQYF. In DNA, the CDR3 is TGTGCCAGTAGTATACCAGGACACGAGCAGTACTTC.

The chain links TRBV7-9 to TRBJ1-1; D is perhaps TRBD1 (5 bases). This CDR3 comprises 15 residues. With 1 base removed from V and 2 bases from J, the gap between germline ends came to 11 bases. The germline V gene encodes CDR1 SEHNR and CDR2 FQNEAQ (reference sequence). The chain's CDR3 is CASSLGGGGNTEAFF. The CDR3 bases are TGTGCCAGCAGCTTAGGGGGTGGGGGAAACACTGAAGCTTTCTTT.

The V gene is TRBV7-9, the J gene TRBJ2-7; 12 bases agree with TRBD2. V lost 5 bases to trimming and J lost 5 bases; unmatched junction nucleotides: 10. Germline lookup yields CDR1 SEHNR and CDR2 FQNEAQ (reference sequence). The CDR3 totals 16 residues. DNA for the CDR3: TGTGCCAGCAGCCCCCGACTAGCGGGAGTTAAAGACGAGCAGTACTTC. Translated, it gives CASSPRLAGVKDEQYF.

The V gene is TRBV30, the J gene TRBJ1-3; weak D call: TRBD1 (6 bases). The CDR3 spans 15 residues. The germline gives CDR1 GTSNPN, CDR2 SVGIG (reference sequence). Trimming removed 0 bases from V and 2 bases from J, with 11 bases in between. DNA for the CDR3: TGTGCCTGGAGTGTCTCCCGGACAGCTGGAAACACCATATATTTT. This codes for CAWSVSRTAGNTIYF.

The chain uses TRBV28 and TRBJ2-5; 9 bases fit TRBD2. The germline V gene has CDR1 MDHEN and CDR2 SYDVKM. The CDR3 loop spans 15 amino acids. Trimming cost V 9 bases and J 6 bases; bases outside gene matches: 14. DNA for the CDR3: TGTGCCAGTGCCTCCCCGCTAGCGGGGCTGCAGACCCAGTACTTC. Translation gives CASASPLAGLQTQYF.

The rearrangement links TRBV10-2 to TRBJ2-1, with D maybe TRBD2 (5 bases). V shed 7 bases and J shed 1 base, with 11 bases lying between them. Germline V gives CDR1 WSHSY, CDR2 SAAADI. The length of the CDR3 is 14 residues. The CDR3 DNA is TGCGCCAGCACGGGGTACGGGTCCTACAATGAGCAGTTCTTC. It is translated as CASTGYGSYNEQFF.

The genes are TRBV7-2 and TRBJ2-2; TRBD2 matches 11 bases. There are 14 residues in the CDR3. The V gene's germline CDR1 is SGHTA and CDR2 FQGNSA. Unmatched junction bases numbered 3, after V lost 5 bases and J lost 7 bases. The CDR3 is CASSEGLADGELFF. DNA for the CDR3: TGTGCCAGCAGCGAGGGACTAGCGGACGGGGAGCTGTTTTTT.

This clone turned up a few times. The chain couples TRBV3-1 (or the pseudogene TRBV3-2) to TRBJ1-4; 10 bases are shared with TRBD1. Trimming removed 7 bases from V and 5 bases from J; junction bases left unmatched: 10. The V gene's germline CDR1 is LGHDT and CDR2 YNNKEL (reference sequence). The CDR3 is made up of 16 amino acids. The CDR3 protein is CASTLVLGQGNEKLFF. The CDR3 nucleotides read TGTGCCAGCACCCTGGTCCTGGGACAGGGGAATGAAAAACTGTTTTTT.

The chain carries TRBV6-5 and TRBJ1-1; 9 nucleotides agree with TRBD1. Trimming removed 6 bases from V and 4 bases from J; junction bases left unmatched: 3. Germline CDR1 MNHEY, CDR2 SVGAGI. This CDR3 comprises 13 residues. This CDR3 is CASRRTGATEAFF. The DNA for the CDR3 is TGTGCCAGCAGGAGGACAGGGGCCACTGAAGCTTTCTTT.

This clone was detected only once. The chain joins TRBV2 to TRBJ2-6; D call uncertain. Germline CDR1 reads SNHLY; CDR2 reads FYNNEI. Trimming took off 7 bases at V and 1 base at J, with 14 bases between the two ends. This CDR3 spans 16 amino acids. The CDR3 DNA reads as TGTGCCAGCAAGTTTTATAGGTTGTCTGGGGCCAACGTCCTGACTTTC. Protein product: CASKFYRLSGANVLTF.

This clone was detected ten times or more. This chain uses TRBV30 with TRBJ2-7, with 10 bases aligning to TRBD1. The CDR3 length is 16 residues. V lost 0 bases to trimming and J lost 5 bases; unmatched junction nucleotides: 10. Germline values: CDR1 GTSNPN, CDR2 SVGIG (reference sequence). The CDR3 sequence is CAWSVQPPGQGNEQYF. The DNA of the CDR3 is TGTGCCTGGAGTGTACAACCTCCGGGACAGGGGAACGAGCAGTACTTC.

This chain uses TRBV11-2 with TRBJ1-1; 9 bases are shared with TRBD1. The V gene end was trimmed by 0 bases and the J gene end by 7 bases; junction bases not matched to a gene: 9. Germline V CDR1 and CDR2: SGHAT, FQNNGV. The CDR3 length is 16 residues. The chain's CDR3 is CASSLDWGQGQGEAFF. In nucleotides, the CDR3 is TGTGCCAGCAGCTTAGATTGGGGACAGGGCCAGGGTGAAGCTTTCTTT.

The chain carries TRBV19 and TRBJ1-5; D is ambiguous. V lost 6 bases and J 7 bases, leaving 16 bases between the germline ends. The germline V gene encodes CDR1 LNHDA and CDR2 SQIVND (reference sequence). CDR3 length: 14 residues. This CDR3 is CASSKVGTGQPQHF. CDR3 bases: TGTGCCAGTAGCAAAGTCGGCACGGGCCAGCCCCAGCATTTT.

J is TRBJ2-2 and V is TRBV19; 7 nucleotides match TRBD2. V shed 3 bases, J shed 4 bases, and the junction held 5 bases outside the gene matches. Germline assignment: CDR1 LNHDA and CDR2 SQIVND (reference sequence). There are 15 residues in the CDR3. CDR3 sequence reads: CASSIGGGPTGELFF. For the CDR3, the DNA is TGTGCCAGTAGTATCGGCGGGGGTCCCACCGGGGAGCTGTTTTTT.

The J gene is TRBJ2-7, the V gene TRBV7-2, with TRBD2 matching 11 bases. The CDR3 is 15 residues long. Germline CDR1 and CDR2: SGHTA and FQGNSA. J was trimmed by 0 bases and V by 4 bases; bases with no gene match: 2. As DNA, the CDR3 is TGTGCCAGCAGCTCAACTAGCGGGAGCTCCTACGAGCAGTACTTC. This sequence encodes CASSSTSGSSYEQYF.

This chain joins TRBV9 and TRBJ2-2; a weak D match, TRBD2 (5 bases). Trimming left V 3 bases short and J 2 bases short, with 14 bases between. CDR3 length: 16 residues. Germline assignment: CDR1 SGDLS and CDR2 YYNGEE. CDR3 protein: CASSGGKRRNTGELFF. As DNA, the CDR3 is TGTGCCAGCAGCGGGGGAAAGCGGCGAAACACCGGGGAGCTGTTTTTT.